This is a list of T cell receptor beta chains from one sample in a study of blood T cell repertoires in COVID-19. Sequenced by immunoSEQ multiplex PCR; TCRdb stores in-frame clones only, minus some. The data contain 110,000 or so clones, roughly 80% of them singletons. The source material was peripheral blood. The receptors originated from a middle-aged man with acute or convalescent COVID-19. The CDR3 runs from the conserved cysteine through the conserved F or W. A D gene is named only where the DNA matches it firmly.

v_gene | d_gene | CDR3aa
TRBV19 | . | CASSGQFDGGYTF
TRBV12-3/TRBV12-4 | . | CASTQRRVDTIYF
TRBV19 | . | CASIPSTGIYYGYTF
TRBV5-1 | . | CASRDLTGNTEAFF
TRBV12-3/TRBV12-4 | . | CASRGGNSPLHF
TRBV5-4 | . | CASSQGGGRDEQYF
TRBV27 | . | CASSLNRVVVSPLHF
TRBV2 | TRBD1 | CASRGRTGNTEAFF
TRBV3-1/TRBV3-2 | TRBD2 | CASSQEALAGGKSEQFF
TRBV5-6 | TRBD1 | CASNVRAGGQGISYEQYF
TRBV2 | TRBD1 | CASSEARGQGTNEKLFF
TRBV7-9 | TRBD1 | CASSITGENSPLHF
TRBV20-1 | TRBD2 | CSASRGTRNNEQFF
TRBV5-5 | TRBD1 | CASSFSTGENTF
TRBV19 | TRBD1 | CASSMAGTGSEKLFF
TRBV6-5 | . | CASSSIQGTEAFF
TRBV6-5 | . | CASRGVSTEAFF